This T cell receptor beta chain originates from a study of blood T cell repertoires in COVID-19 (dated by TCRdb to about 2020). Some background on the complete study: Collaborator samples came from the United States, Italy and Spain and covered acute and convalescent phases of COVID-19. The prospective study material was composed of cDNA or gDNA derived from T cells, B-cell-depleted T cells, or PBMCs. Deeply sampled blood TCRbeta repertoires from subjects exposed to, actively infected with, or recovered from COVID-19 were included in the dataset. The repertoires were released in a freely available public database meant as a resource for research on the immune response to SARS-CoV-2. Samples came from the ongoing ImmuneRACE study (first 160 participants) plus 1,254 subjects from 6 global collaborators. The sample metadata nearly always contained a de-identified subject ID, COVID-19 status, age in years and sex. HLA class I and class II types, where available, came from metadata supplied by the sample provider rather than from assay-based typing.

The collaborating institutions used their own protocols to collect whole blood in K2EDTA tubes. For TCRbeta analysis, collaborators shipped samples in one of three forms: frozen whole blood, isolated PBMCs, or DNA extracted from either of those sample types. This clone was detected only once. The target of this receptor is not known. Per-base quality was not reported, and no clone a single base away is much larger than it. According to the germline V gene, CDR1 reads MGHRA and CDR2 reads YSYEKL. The CDR3 spans 15 residues, from the cysteine through the phenylalanine. Only CDR3 DNA remains: 45 bases, in frame from the first base. V drops 9 bases and J drops 0 bases, leaving 17 bases in between. Broad study findings and their caveats: The amount of clinical and demographic metadata varied by source and participant and was provided uncurated.

TCRbeta CDR3 regions were amplified from genomic DNA using the immunoSEQ Assay, a bias-controlled multiplex PCR. On the study's bioinformatics: The number of nucleated cells in each sample was estimated by amplification of reference gene primers within the assay. To quantify the absolute abundance of each unique TCRbeta CDR3 rearrangement, sequence reads were collapsed and filtered. Productive Simpson clonality was computed per sample as the square root of Simpson's diversity index over productive rearrangements. Imported from immuneACCESS, the table was reduced by TCRdb to in-frame sequences with V and J called. These copies leave out some clones; in studies compared against another copy, an unresolved V gene accounts for under half, and the cause of the remainder is not known. The DNA gave D and trimming, while V, J and clone size come from that table. For this sample the table gives approximately 180,000 clones, of which around nine tenths were detected only once. Approximately 5.5% of the sample is taken by the ten largest.

This receptor chain uses TRBV4-1 and TRBJ1-1; the D gene remains uncertain. The TCR was taken from a man in his forties or fifties with active or convalescent COVID-19. Material: peripheral blood. DNA sequence: TGCGCCAGTACGCCTAGGGAGGGTTTGAACACTGAAGCTTTCTTT. Its translation is CASTPREGLNTEAFF.